Given below is one TCR beta chain in context. Its antigen is currently unknown. The sample is drawn from a study of shared clonotypes between healthy human individuals. Study-wide results and caveats: Shared across several donors were around 5% of the naive CD4 clonotypes.

Germline V CDR1 and CDR2: LGHNA, YNFKEQ. The CDR3 is 15 amino acids. V lost 1 base to trimming and J lost 3 bases; unmatched junction nucleotides: 4. Naive-designated CD8 cells lacked CD45RO, were positively enriched for CCR7, and omitted terminally differentiated effector memory CD45RA+ cells. Free of recent acute infections or vaccinations, the donors were healthy HIV-negative adults. Deep was the level used in running the assay. Data came from immunoSEQ multiplex PCR; TCRdb stores just in-frame clones and leaves some out. The table includes about 2,100,000 clones, about 92% detected once. This TCR was sampled from a man between 18 and 29 years old in good health. Some clones in this sample may be carry-over from other donors' samples. Sequencing was carried out using naive CD8+ T cells from PBMCs. The chain carries TRBV4-2 and TRBJ2-7, with TRBD2 identical over 9 bases. The CDR3 here is CASSQVQAGGYEQYF. For the CDR3, the DNA is TGTGCCAGCAGCCAAGTGCAAGCGGGGGGCTACGAGCAGTACTTC.